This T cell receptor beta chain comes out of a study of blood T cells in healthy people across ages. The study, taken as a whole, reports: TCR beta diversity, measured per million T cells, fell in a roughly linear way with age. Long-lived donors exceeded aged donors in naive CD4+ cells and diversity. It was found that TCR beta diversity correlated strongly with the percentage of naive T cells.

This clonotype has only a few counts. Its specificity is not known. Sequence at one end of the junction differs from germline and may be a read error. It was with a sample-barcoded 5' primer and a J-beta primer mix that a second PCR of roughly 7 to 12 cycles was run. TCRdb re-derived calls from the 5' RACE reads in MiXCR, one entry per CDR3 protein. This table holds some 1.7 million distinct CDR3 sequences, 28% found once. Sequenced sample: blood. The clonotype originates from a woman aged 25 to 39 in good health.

CDR3 in amino acids: CASSPQDRVLAGVVNERFF. CDR3 DNA: TGTGCCAGCTCACCCCAGGACAGGGTGCTAGCGGGAGTCGTCAATGAGCGGTTCTTC. The chain uses TRBV18 and TRBJ2-1; 10 bases align to TRBD2. The length of the CDR3 is 19 residues. Per germline, CDR1 KGHSH and CDR2 LQKENI.